This TCR beta chain was observed in a study of control samples from healthy donors and cancer patients. This clone is classed as medium-sized. The protocol was immunoSEQ multiplex PCR, while the TCRdb copy is restricted to in-frame clones and leaves out a portion. The data hold around 68,000 clones, with 84% observed a single time. The CDR3 sequence is 11 residues long. Germline V gives CDR1 DFQATT, CDR2 SNEGSKA (reference sequence). V gave up 0 bases and J gave up 7 bases, with 6 bases separating them. Material for sequencing was blood. This rearrangement joins TRBV20-1 to TRBJ1-2, with no clear D. The sequence was collected from a man over 45 in good health. The CDR3 DNA reads as TGCAGTGCTAGAGAATTGGTTGGCTACACCTTC. Amino acids: CSARELVGYTF.